Included here is one T cell receptor beta chain sequence, with context. Its specificity is not known. The data were obtained in a study of OX40 agonist ivuxolimab in advanced cancers. Study overall: Every 2 weeks, patients got intravenous ivuxolimab at one of six dose levels (0.01-10 mg/kg).

Findings and limits, study-wide: CD4+ T cells averaged fewer expanded clones than CD8+ T cells.

The data were produced by immunoSEQ multiplex PCR, yet TCRdb's version contains in-frame clones alone and is incomplete. The table records under 20,000 clones, 83% of them present only once. This CDR3 spans 14 amino acids. The junction had 5 bases not matched to a gene; V was cut back by 3 bases and J by 6 bases. Germline lookup yields CDR1 MNHEY and CDR2 SMNVEV (reference sequence). This clonotype was obtained from an adult with an advanced solid tumor such as melanoma, head and neck, liver or kidney cancer. This specimen consisted of CD4+ or CD8+ T cells sorted from blood, obtained in a trial of the OX40 agonist ivuxolimab. The chain couples TRBV27 to TRBJ2-7; TRBD1 agrees at 10 bases. CDR3 coding DNA: TGTGCCAGCAGTTTGGGGACAGGGGTGGTCGAGCAGTACTTC. Its translation is CASSLGTGVVEQYF.